This T cell receptor beta chain comes out of a study of OX40 agonist ivuxolimab in advanced cancers. Background on the whole study: Ivuxolimab, which targeted the costimulatory receptor OX40 (CD134), was an agonistic, fully human IgG2 monoclonal antibody. The paper describes the monotherapy dose-escalation part (N ≈ 52 patients) of the phase I trial of ivuxolimab. Three dose-escalation patients achieved partial responses, one with hepatocellular carcinoma and two with cutaneous melanoma. Peripheral TCRbeta sequencing was intended to test whether TCR sequence diversity was altered and clonal T-cell expansion was caused by ivuxolimab. Prior anti-PD-1, anti-PD-L1 or anti-CTLA-4 therapy was permitted, and checkpoint inhibitors had been received by about 37% of dose-escalation patients. Among the 50 to 55 dose-escalation patients, about 19 had hepatocellular carcinoma, roughly 15 melanoma, 9 renal cell carcinoma and 9 head and neck cancer. The dose-escalation cohort was roughly 83% male with a mean age of about 54 years, ranging from 23 to 79. Intravenous ivuxolimab was administered to patients every 2 weeks at six dose levels: 0.01, 0.1, 0.3, 1.5, 3 and 10 mg/kg.

Genomic DNA was extracted from sorted cells for sequencing of the TCRbeta CDR3 region. TCRbeta CDR3 regions were sequenced using the immunoSEQ Assay. Imported from immuneACCESS, the table was reduced by TCRdb to in-frame sequences with V and J called. These copies leave out some clones; in studies compared against another copy, an unresolved V gene accounts for under half, and the cause of the remainder is not known. The sample table contains around 72,000 clones; only one count was recorded for around 81% of them. Together, the top ten hold under 9.5% of the sample. This clone was detected a few times. The antigen it binds to is not known. One base away there is no much larger clone; base qualities are not given. The trial excluded patients who had a history of autoimmune disease or who were on systemic immunosuppression. Peripheral blood for TCR sequencing was collected from all dose cohorts at baseline, on cycle 4 day 1, and on cycle 7 day 1. Samples came from an open-label, multicenter, first-in-human phase I dose-escalation trial of ivuxolimab. Adults with locally advanced or metastatic melanoma, renal cell carcinoma, hepatocellular carcinoma or head and neck squamous cell carcinoma were enrolled in the trial. Before TCR sequencing, CD4+ and CD8+ T cells were separately sorted from peripheral blood.

Points the paper makes about the study in general: Clonal expansion of both CD4+ and CD8+ blood T cells was observed from baseline to week 6 at doses 0.1 to 3.0 mg/kg. Partial responders in the 0.1-3.0 mg/kg groups had among the lowest normalized peripheral clonal expansion, especially among CD8+ T cells. Low levels of normalized T-cell clonal expansion were also seen in some patients who did not respond. The antigen specificity of the clonally expanded peripheral T cells was not determined. After ivuxolimab, CD8+ T cells had more expanded clones than CD4+ T cells on average.

Cut back by 9 bases and 9 bases, the V and J ends lie 24 bases apart. The CDR3 runs 15 residues from the cysteine to the phenylalanine. The sequence is cut down to CDR3 DNA, 45 bases in frame from base 1. According to the germline V gene (reference sequence), CDR1 reads MNHEY and CDR2 reads SMNVEV. This sequence originates from an adult with an advanced solid tumor such as melanoma, head and neck, liver or kidney cancer. Here the sequenced sample was CD4+ or CD8+ T cells sorted from blood, taken in a trial of the OX40 agonist ivuxolimab. In this chain, TRBV27 is recombined with TRBJ2-1, with TRBD1 as a weak D call on 5 bases. CDR3 loop: CASISMGLGKVEQFF. The nucleotide sequence is TGTGCCAGTATTTCCATGGGGCTAGGTAAGGTTGAGCAGTTCTTC.